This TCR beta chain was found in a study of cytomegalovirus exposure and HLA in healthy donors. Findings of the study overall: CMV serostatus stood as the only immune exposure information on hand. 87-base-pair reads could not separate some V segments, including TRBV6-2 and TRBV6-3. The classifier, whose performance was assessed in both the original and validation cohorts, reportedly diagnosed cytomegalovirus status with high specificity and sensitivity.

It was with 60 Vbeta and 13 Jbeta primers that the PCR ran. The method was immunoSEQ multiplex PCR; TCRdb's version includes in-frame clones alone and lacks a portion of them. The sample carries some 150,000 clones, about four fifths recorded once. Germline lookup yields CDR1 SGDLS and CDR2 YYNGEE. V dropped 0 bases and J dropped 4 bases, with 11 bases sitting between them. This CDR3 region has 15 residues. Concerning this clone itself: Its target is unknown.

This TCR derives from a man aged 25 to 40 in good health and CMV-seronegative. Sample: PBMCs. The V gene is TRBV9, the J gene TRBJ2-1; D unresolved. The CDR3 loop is CASSVDGYGYNEQFF. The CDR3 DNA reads TGTGCCAGCAGCGTAGACGGGTACGGTTACAATGAGCAGTTCTTC.